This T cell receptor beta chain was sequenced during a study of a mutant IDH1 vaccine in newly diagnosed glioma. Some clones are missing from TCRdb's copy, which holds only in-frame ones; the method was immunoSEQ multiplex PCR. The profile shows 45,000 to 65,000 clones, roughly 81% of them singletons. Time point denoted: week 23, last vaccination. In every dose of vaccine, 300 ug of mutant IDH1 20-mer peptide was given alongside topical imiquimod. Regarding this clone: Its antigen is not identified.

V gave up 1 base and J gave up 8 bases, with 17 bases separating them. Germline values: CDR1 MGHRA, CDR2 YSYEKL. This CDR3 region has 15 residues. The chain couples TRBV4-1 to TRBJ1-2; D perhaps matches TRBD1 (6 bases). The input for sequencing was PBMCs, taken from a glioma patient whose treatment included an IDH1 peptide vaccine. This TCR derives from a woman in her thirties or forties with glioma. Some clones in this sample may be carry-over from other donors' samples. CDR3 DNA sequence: TGCGCCAGCAGCCAAGTGGGGGGGCAGGTCTTGGGCTACACCTTC. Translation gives CASSQVGGQVLGYTF.